A selection of T cell receptor beta chains follows, all from one sample in a study of control samples from healthy donors and cancer patients. Assay: immunoSEQ multiplex PCR; the TCRdb copy retains only in-frame clones and omits some. The profile shows several thousand clones, just under 85% of them singletons. Sequencing was done on a sample of formalin-fixed, paraffin-embedded tissue. All receptors derive from a female donor with lung cancer. CDR3s include the opening cysteine and the closing phenylalanine or tryptophan. The D gene is left open where the match is weak. Rows may omit the clone size; those that give it use once, few, many or a size class.

V gene: TRBV30; D gene: TRBD2; clone size: few; J gene: TRBJ2-3; CDR3 protein: CAWSTGTSRYF; CDR3 DNA: TGTGCCTGGAGTACCGGGACTAGTCGCTATTTT
V gene: TRBV5-4; D gene: TRBD2; clone size: .; J gene: TRBJ2-3; CDR3 protein: CASRVLAGEDTQYF; CDR3 DNA: TGTGCCAGCAGAGTTCTAGCGGGAGAGGATACGCAGTATTTT
V gene: TRBV19; D gene: .; clone size: few; J gene: TRBJ1-2; CDR3 protein: CASRRPAGSNYGYTF; CDR3 DNA: TGTGCCAGTAGGCGTCCTGCGGGCAGTAACTATGGCTACACCTTC
V gene: TRBV5-4; D gene: .; clone size: .; J gene: TRBJ1-2; CDR3 protein: CASSLTRLDGYTF; CDR3 DNA: TGTGCCAGCAGCCTGACAAGGTTGGATGGCTACACCTTC
V gene: TRBV19; D gene: TRBD2; clone size: .; J gene: TRBJ2-7; CDR3 protein: CASSPGTSGSTIYEQYF; CDR3 DNA: TGTGCCAGTAGTCCAGGGACTAGCGGGAGTACGATCTACGAGCAGTACTTC
V gene: TRBV7-9; D gene: .; clone size: .; J gene: TRBJ2-1; CDR3 protein: CASSNDYNEQFF; CDR3 DNA: TGTGCCAGCAGCAATGACTACAATGAGCAGTTCTTC
V gene: TRBV7-2; D gene: .; clone size: few; J gene: TRBJ2-5; CDR3 protein: CASSLALGTGETQYF; CDR3 DNA: TGTGCCAGCAGCTTAGCGCTTGGGACCGGGGAGACCCAGTACTTC
V gene: TRBV6-5; D gene: .; clone size: .; J gene: TRBJ2-1; CDR3 protein: CASSYWRTYNEQFF; CDR3 DNA: TGTGCCAGCAGTTACTGGCGGACCTACAATGAGCAGTTCTTC
V gene: TRBV5-6; D gene: .; clone size: .; J gene: TRBJ2-7; CDR3 protein: CASSLPQSDYYEQYF; CDR3 DNA: TGTGCCAGCAGCTTACCCCAATCGGATTACTACGAGCAGTACTTC
V gene: TRBV30; D gene: .; clone size: few; J gene: TRBJ2-1; CDR3 protein: CAWSDPATSYNEQFF; CDR3 DNA: TGTGCCTGGAGTGACCCTGCGACTAGCTACAATGAGCAGTTCTTC
V gene: TRBV7-3; D gene: .; clone size: .; J gene: TRBJ2-3; CDR3 protein: CASSLSRTDTQYF; CDR3 DNA: TGTGCCAGCAGCTTATCGCGCACAGATACGCAGTATTTT
V gene: TRBV7-9; D gene: .; clone size: .; J gene: TRBJ1-3; CDR3 protein: CASSFGQGSGNTIYF; CDR3 DNA: TGTGCCAGCAGCTTCGGCCAGGGATCTGGAAACACCATATATTTT
V gene: TRBV7-9; D gene: .; clone size: .; J gene: TRBJ1-2; CDR3 protein: CASSFRTDHGYTF; CDR3 DNA: TGTGCCAGCAGCTTTAGGACAGATCATGGCTACACCTTC
V gene: TRBV9; D gene: TRBD2; clone size: .; J gene: TRBJ2-5; CDR3 protein: CASSVGRRLAGEGETQYF; CDR3 DNA: TGTGCCAGCAGCGTAGGGAGGCGACTAGCGGGAGAAGGGGAGACCCAGTACTTC
V gene: TRBV28; D gene: .; clone size: .; J gene: TRBJ1-5; CDR3 protein: CASNGGNQPQHF; CDR3 DNA: TGTGCCAGCAATGGAGGCAATCAGCCCCAGCATTTT
V gene: TRBV7-2; D gene: .; clone size: .; J gene: TRBJ2-5; CDR3 protein: CASSLDSGRQETQYF; CDR3 DNA: TGTGCCAGCAGCTTAGATTCCGGGAGACAAGAGACCCAGTACTTC
V gene: TRBV27; D gene: .; clone size: .; J gene: TRBJ2-2; CDR3 protein: CASSPGRSNTGELFF; CDR3 DNA: TGTGCCAGCAGTCCCGGGCGGAGTAACACCGGGGAGCTGTTTTTT
V gene: TRBV7-9; D gene: .; clone size: .; J gene: TRBJ1-3; CDR3 protein: CASSLGSADGNTIYF; CDR3 DNA: TGTGCCAGCAGCTTGGGATCGGCGGACGGAAACACCATATATTTT
V gene: TRBV11-3; D gene: TRBD1; clone size: .; J gene: TRBJ2-3; CDR3 protein: CASSLGPGQTGLDTQYF; CDR3 DNA: TGTGCCAGCAGCTTAGGCCCGGGACAGACGGGGTTAGATACGCAGTATTTT
V gene: TRBV7-2; D gene: .; clone size: few; J gene: TRBJ1-2; CDR3 protein: CASSLARGGGYTF; CDR3 DNA: TGTGCCAGCAGCTTAGCCAGGGGAGGTGGCTACACCTTC
V gene: TRBV6-6; D gene: .; clone size: .; J gene: TRBJ2-7; CDR3 protein: CASSPQPSSYEQYF; CDR3 DNA: TGTGCCAGCAGTCCACAACCTAGTTCCTACGAGCAGTACTTC
V gene: TRBV7-3; D gene: .; clone size: once; J gene: TRBJ2-3; CDR3 protein: CASSPWDTSDTQYF; CDR3 DNA: TGTGCCAGCAGCCCTTGGGACACCTCAGATACGCAGTATTTT
V gene: TRBV6-4; D gene: .; clone size: .; J gene: TRBJ2-1; CDR3 protein: CASSPEAGSYNEQFF; CDR3 DNA: TGTGCCAGCAGTCCCGAGGCTGGCTCCTACAATGAGCAGTTCTTC
V gene: TRBV6-2/TRBV6-3; D gene: TRBD1; clone size: once; J gene: TRBJ1-4; CDR3 protein: CASSLGTTGEYEKLFF; CDR3 DNA: TGTGCCAGCAGTTTGGGGACGACAGGGGAGTATGAAAAACTGTTTTTT
V gene: TRBV3-1/TRBV3-2; D gene: .; clone size: .; J gene: TRBJ1-2; CDR3 protein: CASNPWDGYTF; CDR3 DNA: TGTGCCAGCAACCCCTGGGATGGCTACACCTTC
V gene: TRBV11-3; D gene: .; clone size: .; J gene: TRBJ1-3; CDR3 protein: CASSSTDPGNTIYF; CDR3 DNA: TGTGCCAGCAGCTCTACCGACCCAGGAAACACCATATATTTT
V gene: TRBV12-3/TRBV12-4; D gene: .; clone size: .; J gene: TRBJ1-6; CDR3 protein: CASSRRNSPLHF; CDR3 DNA: TGTGCCAGCAGTCGAAGGAATTCACCCCTCCACTTT
V gene: TRBV30; D gene: TRBD2; clone size: .; J gene: TRBJ2-2; CDR3 protein: CAWGGTSGPTGELFF; CDR3 DNA: TGTGCCTGGGGCGGGACTAGCGGACCGACCGGGGAGCTGTTTTTT
V gene: TRBV6-6; D gene: .; clone size: .; J gene: TRBJ2-7; CDR3 protein: CASSGSDKSSYEQYF; CDR3 DNA: TGTGCCAGCAGTGGTTCAGACAAGAGCTCCTACGAGCAGTACTTC
V gene: TRBV7-9; D gene: TRBD2; clone size: .; J gene: TRBJ2-2; CDR3 protein: CASTHPGLAGATGELFF; CDR3 DNA: TGTGCCAGCACCCACCCGGGACTAGCGGGAGCCACCGGGGAGCTGTTTTTT
V gene: TRBV9; D gene: .; clone size: .; J gene: TRBJ2-1; CDR3 protein: CASSDEAGEQFF; CDR3 DNA: TGTGCCAGCAGCGACGAGGCAGGTGAGCAGTTCTTC
V gene: TRBV5-6; D gene: TRBD1; clone size: .; J gene: TRBJ1-4; CDR3 protein: CASSRTGNLANEKLFF; CDR3 DNA: TGTGCCAGCAGCCGGACAGGGAATCTTGCTAATGAAAAACTGTTTTTT
V gene: TRBV9; D gene: TRBD2; clone size: .; J gene: TRBJ2-3; CDR3 protein: CASSVREGSTDTQYF; CDR3 DNA: TGTGCCAGCAGCGTGCGGGAGGGTAGCACAGATACGCAGTATTTT
V gene: TRBV23-1; D gene: .; clone size: once; J gene: TRBJ2-7; CDR3 protein: CASSQPLGSPRRYEQYF; CDR3 DNA: TGCGCCAGCAGTCAACCCCTCGGGTCTCCCCGTAGATACGAGCAGTACTTC
V gene: TRBV7-2; D gene: .; clone size: .; J gene: TRBJ2-2; CDR3 protein: CASSLTVTLTGELFF; CDR3 DNA: TGTGCCAGCAGCTTAACTGTGACCCTCACCGGGGAGCTGTTTTTT
V gene: TRBV7-9; D gene: TRBD2; clone size: once; J gene: TRBJ2-5; CDR3 protein: CASSLAHSGSGGETQYF; CDR3 DNA: TGTGCCAGCAGCTTAGCGCACAGCGGGAGTGGTGGAGAGACCCAGTACTTC
V gene: TRBV4-3; D gene: .; clone size: .; J gene: TRBJ1-1; CDR3 protein: CASSQERATGEAFF; CDR3 DNA: TGCGCCAGCAGCCAAGAACGGGCGACAGGCGAAGCTTTCTTT
V gene: TRBV15; D gene: .; clone size: once; J gene: TRBJ2-7; CDR3 protein: CATSRDGVRQYF; CDR3 DNA: TGTGCCACCAGCAGAGATGGGGTTCGGCAGTACTTC
V gene: TRBV6-5; D gene: .; clone size: .; J gene: TRBJ2-7; CDR3 protein: CASSSPSGELHEQYF; CDR3 DNA: TGTGCCAGCAGTTCCCCCTCCGGCGAGCTTCACGAGCAGTACTTC
V gene: TRBV7-3; D gene: TRBD1; clone size: .; J gene: TRBJ2-1; CDR3 protein: CASSLTRTGPYNEQFF; CDR3 DNA: TGTGCCAGCAGCTTAACAAGGACAGGACCCTACAATGAGCAGTTCTTC